Below, 30 T cell receptor beta chains from the same sample are listed, as sequenced in a study of somatic mutations in cytotoxic T cells in rheumatoid arthritis. The method was immunoSEQ multiplex PCR; TCRdb's version includes in-frame clones alone and lacks a portion of them. This table holds more than 15,000 clones, 78% found once. Material for sequencing was CD8+ T cells sorted from blood. The source is an adult with rheumatoid arthritis.

This clone was recorded only once. This chain joins TRBV11-2 and TRBJ2-3; 7 nucleotides match TRBD1. CDR1 is SGHAT, CDR2 FQNNGV, per germline. J was trimmed by 3 bases and V by 2 bases; bases with no gene match: 11. The CDR3 contains 17 residues. CDR3 sequence: CASSLKGGRGRTDTQYF. The CDR3 DNA is TGTGCCAGCAGCTTAAAAGGGGGCAGGGGTCGGACAGATACGCAGTATTTT. The full variable domain, completed using reference TRBV11-2 and TRBJ2-3, is EAGVAQSPRYKIIEKRQSVAFWCNPISGHATLYWYQQILGQGPKLLIQFQNNGVVDDSQLPKDRFSAERLKGVDSTLKIQPAKLEDSAVYLCASSLKGGRGRTDTQYFGPGTRLTVL.

This rearrangement joins TRBV28 to TRBJ1-2, with D tentatively TRBD1 (6 bases). Deletions cut 6 bases from V and 3 bases from J, with 17 bases between. The V gene's germline CDR1 is MDHEN and CDR2 SYDVKM. The CDR3 extends over 15 amino acids. The chain's CDR3 is CASRPQGIVDYGYTF. DNA of the CDR3: TGTGCCAGCAGGCCTCAGGGGATCGTTGACTATGGCTACACCTTC.

CDR3 sequence (DNA): TGCGCCAGCAGCCAGTCTAGCGGGGTCCTAGAGACCCAGTACTTC. Residues: CASSQSSGVLETQYF. The chain couples TRBV4-1 to TRBJ2-5; 9 bases agree with TRBD2. V lost 3 bases to trimming and J lost 4 bases; unmatched junction nucleotides: 6. CDR3 length: 15 residues. Germline lookup yields CDR1 MGHRA and CDR2 YSYEKL.

The chain is built from TRBV27 and TRBJ2-7; 7 nucleotides agree with TRBD2. The CDR3 contains 16 residues. CDR1 is MNHEY, CDR2 SMNVEV, per germline (reference sequence). Trimming took 8 bases from V and 0 from J; bases not matched to a gene: 13. The CDR3 sequence: CASGTGSGGSSYEQYF. The CDR3 nucleotides read TGTGCCAGCGGGACGGGGTCCGGGGGGAGCTCCTACGAGCAGTACTTC.

The chain combines TRBV7-8 with TRBJ2-7; TRBD2 matches 9 bases. The CDR3 is made up of 14 amino acids. J lost 5 bases, V lost 2 bases, and 4 bases had no gene match. Germline V gives CDR1 SGHVS, CDR2 FQNEAQ. The CDR3 is CASSLLAGSNEQYF. The CDR3, as DNA: TGTGCCAGCAGCTTACTAGCGGGGAGTAACGAGCAGTACTTC.

This sequence joins TRBV6-5 and TRBJ1-2, with a possible D match to TRBD1 (5 bases). Germline V gene data show CDR1 as MNHEY and CDR2 as SVGAGI. The germline V and J ends were trimmed by 7 bases and 7 bases, with 19 bases remaining between them. The CDR3 length is 14 residues. Here the CDR3 DNA reads TGTGCCAGCACCCCGACAGTGAATGGATCTGGCTACACCTTC. Its translation is CASTPTVNGSGYTF.

This clone was observed once. The chain is built from TRBV19 and TRBJ2-7; D is perhaps TRBD1 or TRBD2 (5 bases each). Germline V gene data show CDR1 as LNHDA and CDR2 as SQIVND (reference sequence). The CDR3 spans 14 residues. Trimming pared 6 bases from V and 2 bases from J, leaving 14 bases between. The CDR3: CASSRGDGPYEQYF. CDR3 in DNA: TGTGCCAGTAGCCGAGGGGACGGTCCCTACGAGCAGTACTTC.

CDR3 protein: CASSLGQGSTEAFF. The CDR3 DNA reads as TGCGCCAGCAGCTTGGGGCAGGGGAGCACTGAAGCTTTCTTT. This chain connects TRBV5-1 to TRBJ1-1, with a weak D call TRBD1 (6 bases). The CDR3 is made up of 14 amino acids. The V end was cut by 0 bases, the J end by 4 bases, with 10 bases between. Germline CDR1 reads SGHRS; CDR2 reads YFSETQ. The variable domain in full, with the rest retrieved from reference TRBV5-1 and TRBJ1-1, is KAGVTQTPRYLIKTRGQQVTLSCSPISGHRSVSWYQQTPGQGLQFLFEYFSETQRNKGNFPGRFSGRQFSNSRSEMNVSTLELGDSALYLCASSLGQGSTEAFFGQGTRLTVV.

The chain uses TRBV5-5 and TRBJ2-3; TRBD2 matches 7 bases. CDR1 and CDR2 from the germline V gene are SGHKS and YYEKEE (reference sequence). The CDR3 totals 15 residues. V lost 2 bases and J lost 6; bases outside the gene matches: 9. CDR3 sequence reads: CASSLPSGARDTQYF. The DNA of the CDR3 is TGTGCCAGCAGCTTACCCAGCGGGGCCCGGGATACGCAGTATTTT.

In this sample, this clone turned up once. The chain is built from TRBV19 and TRBJ1-4; D remains ambiguous. V was shortened by 3 bases and J by 8 bases, with 16 bases between the two germline ends. The CDR3 contains 15 residues. CDR1 is LNHDA, CDR2 SQIVND, per germline (reference sequence). Here the CDR3 DNA reads TGTGCCAGTAGTATTTATGGCAGTCGAAGGGAAAAACTGTTTTTT. Translation gives CASSIYGSRREKLFF.

This chain uses TRBV7-9 with TRBJ1-5; D remains ambiguous. The CDR3 totals 15 residues. Germline-derived CDR1 and CDR2 are SEHNR and FQNEAQ (reference sequence). V lost 5 bases, J lost 3 bases, and 14 bases lay in between. The CDR3 loop reads CASSAGPDPNQPQHF. DNA for the CDR3: TGTGCCAGCAGCGCCGGGCCTGACCCCAATCAGCCCCAGCATTTT.

The V call is TRBV10-3, the J call TRBJ1-2, with unresolved D. Germline V gene data show CDR1 as ENHRY and CDR2 as SYGVKD. V gave up 4 bases and J gave up 4 bases, with 13 bases separating them. The CDR3 is made up of 14 amino acids. This CDR3 is CAISAEGMAYGYTF. The CDR3, as DNA: TGTGCCATCAGTGCGGAAGGGATGGCCTATGGCTACACCTTC.

By proportion, this clone is medium-sized. J is TRBJ1-2 and V is TRBV6-5; maybe TRBD1 (6 bases). CDR3 length equals 15 residues. The ends were cut back, 2 bases at V and 4 bases at J, with 14 bases in the middle. Germline CDR1 is MNHEY and CDR2 is SVGAGI. CDR3 sequence reads: CASSYQTGSSYGYTF. DNA for the CDR3: TGTGCCAGCAGTTACCAGACAGGATCCAGCTATGGCTACACCTTC.

The CDR3 reads CASSLDSSNQPQHF. In nucleotides, the CDR3 is TGTGCCAGCAGCTTAGACAGCAGCAATCAGCCCCAGCATTTT. The V and J genes are TRBV11-2 and TRBJ1-5; the D is unclear. From germline, CDR1 is SGHAT and CDR2 FQNNGV. V lost 0 bases, J lost 1 base, and 4 bases lay in between. This CDR3 spans 14 amino acids.

The chain has TRBV6-1 and TRBJ1-5, with 7 nucleotides matching TRBD1. Germline CDR1 reads MNHNS; CDR2 reads SASEGT. CDR3 length: 15 amino acids. The junction had 9 bases not matched to a gene; V was cut back by 8 bases and J by 2 bases. The CDR3, as DNA: TGTGCCAGCGCCGCGACAGGGCTAGGCAATCAGCCCCAGCATTTT. It encodes CASAATGLGNQPQHF.

The rearrangement uses TRBV4-2 and TRBJ1-5; D unclear. The CDR3 length is 15 residues. CDR1 and CDR2 (germline): LGHNA, YNFKEQ. Trimming removed 4 bases from V and 0 bases from J, with 10 bases in between. The CDR3 loop reads CASSRSVNSNQPQHF. Here the CDR3 DNA reads TGTGCCAGCAGCCGAAGTGTAAATAGCAATCAGCCCCAGCATTTT.

The sample holds a few counts of this clone. The rearrangement joins TRBV30 to TRBJ1-1; no reliable D call. Germline V gene sequence: CDR1 GTSNPN, CDR2 SVGIG (reference sequence). The V end lost 1 base, the J end lost 1 base, and 7 bases lay between the germline ends. The CDR3 has 13 residues. CDR3 residues: CAWSGQPNTEAFF. In nucleotides, the CDR3 is TGTGCCTGGAGTGGGCAACCGAACACTGAAGCTTTCTTT.

This sequence joins TRBV6-1 and TRBJ2-2; tentative D call: TRBD1 (5 bases). Germline CDR1 reads MNHNS; CDR2 reads SASEGT. V shed 10 bases and J shed 5 bases, with 8 bases lying between them. CDR3 size: 11 residues. The CDR3 nucleotides are TGTGCCAACCCAGGGACCGGGGAGCTGTTTTTT. It encodes CANPGTGELFF.

A word on this clone: Other nucleotide sequences from this sample produce the same CDR3. V is TRBV4-1 and J is TRBJ2-3; D not resolved. CDR3 length: 14 amino acids. V was trimmed by 4 bases and J by 2 bases, leaving 10 bases between them. Germline CDR1 MGHRA, CDR2 YSYEKL. CDR3 nucleotides: TGCGCCAGCAGCCGAGGTGTGGACACAGATACGCAGTATTTT. The encoded protein is CASSRGVDTDTQYF.

This clone showed up just once. The chain joins TRBV6-5 to TRBJ1-1; no clear D gene. Germline V gene sequence: CDR1 MNHEY, CDR2 SVGAGI. The CDR3 contains 16 residues. V was pared by 0 bases and J by 0 bases, with 11 bases between. The CDR3 here is CASSYSNVAMNTEAFF. CDR3 nucleotide sequence: TGTGCCAGCAGTTACTCAAATGTAGCTATGAACACTGAAGCTTTCTTT.

The chain links TRBV6-1 to TRBJ1-5; TRBD1 agrees at 7 bases. V lost 5 bases to trimming and J lost 4 bases; unmatched junction nucleotides: 5. Germline CDR1 MNHNS, CDR2 SASEGT. The CDR3 spans 14 residues. The CDR3 reads CASSPTGVNQPQHF. The CDR3 nucleotides are TGTGCCAGCAGTCCCACAGGGGTGAATCAGCCCCAGCATTTT.

The rearrangement joins TRBV6-1 to TRBJ2-3; D tentatively fits TRBD1 or TRBD2 (6 bases each). Deletions cut 11 bases from V and 4 bases from J, with 22 bases between. This CDR3 is built from 15 residues. Germline CDR1 and CDR2: MNHNS and SASEGT. The CDR3 region has the DNA TGTGCCGGGGCTGGTAAGGGGGGTACCGCAGATACGCAGTATTTT. Amino acids: CAGAGKGGTADTQYF.

The chain links TRBV9 to TRBJ2-4; no clear D. Between the trimmed V and J ends, which lost 3 bases and 0 bases, there was a span of 10 bases. Germline V gene data show CDR1 as SGDLS and CDR2 as YYNGEE. The CDR3 has 15 residues. The CDR3 spells CASSGTEKAKNIQYF. CDR3 nucleotides: TGTGCCAGCAGCGGGACCGAGAAAGCCAAAAACATTCAGTACTTC.

The chain links TRBV11-2 to TRBJ2-5; D perhaps matches TRBD2 (7 bases). This CDR3 comprises 15 residues. V gave up 4 bases and J gave up 5 bases, with 17 bases separating them. The germline CDR1 and CDR2 sequences are SGHAT and FQNNGV. This CDR3 is CASSYGGGVGETQYF. In nucleotides, the CDR3 is TGTGCCAGCAGCTATGGAGGGGGGGTCGGCGAGACCCAGTACTTC.

The chain links TRBV5-1 to TRBJ2-5; D is possibly TRBD2 (6 bases). Germline-derived CDR1 and CDR2 are SGHRS and YFSETQ. The CDR3 has 16 residues. V was shortened by 0 bases and J by 3 bases, with 15 bases between the two germline ends. The CDR3 DNA reads as TGCGCCAGCAGCTTGGGCGGGACTCGCCCAAAAGAGACCCAGTACTTC. It codes for CASSLGGTRPKETQYF.

This chain uses TRBV7-9 with TRBJ1-2, with 11 bases that match TRBD1. There are 13 residues in the CDR3. V lost 5 bases to trimming and J lost 9 bases; unmatched junction nucleotides: 5. Germline CDR1 is SEHNR and CDR2 is FQNEAQ (reference sequence). The DNA for the CDR3 is TGTGCCAGCAGCCCAGGACAGGGGGCCAGCTACACCTTC. It specifies CASSPGQGASYTF.

This clone was seen more than once but under ten times. The V call is TRBV19, the J call TRBJ2-7, with TRBD1 as a possible D gene (6 bases). The CDR3 length is 12 residues. Germline lookup yields CDR1 LNHDA and CDR2 SQIVND (reference sequence). With 1 base removed from V and 7 bases from J, the gap between germline ends came to 8 bases. The CDR3 nucleotides are TGTGCCAGTAGTATAGGAGGGGGAGAGCAGTACTTC. It is translated as CASSIGGGEQYF.

The V call is TRBV10-3, the J call TRBJ2-7; D is tentatively TRBD1 or TRBD2 (7 bases each). CDR3 length: 16 residues. CDR1 and CDR2 (germline): ENHRY, SYGVKD. V gave up 3 bases and J gave up 2 bases, with 17 bases separating them. Written as DNA, the CDR3 is TGTGCCATCAGTGATAGCCTCCAGGGGGGGACCTACGAGCAGTACTTC. As protein: CAISDSLQGGTYEQYF.

The chain has TRBV5-1 and TRBJ2-5; D is possibly TRBD2 (7 bases). Germline V gene lookup returns CDR1 SGHRS and CDR2 YFSETQ. V lost 1 base, J lost 5 bases, and 12 bases lay in between. This CDR3 comprises 14 residues. CDR3 sequence reads: CASSLLGGPETQYF. CDR3 bases: TGCGCCAGCAGCTTGTTGGGGGGGCCCGAGACCCAGTACTTC.

V gene TRBV7-2 combines with J gene TRBJ2-1; the match to TRBD2 covers 10 bases. The CDR3 runs to 16 residues. The germline V gene encodes CDR1 SGHTA and CDR2 FQGNSA. Trimming removed 5 bases from V and 7 bases from J; junction bases left unmatched: 11. CDR3: CASSIHSGGIYNEQFF. In DNA form, the CDR3 reads TGTGCCAGCAGCATCCATAGCGGGGGGATTTATAATGAGCAGTTCTTC.